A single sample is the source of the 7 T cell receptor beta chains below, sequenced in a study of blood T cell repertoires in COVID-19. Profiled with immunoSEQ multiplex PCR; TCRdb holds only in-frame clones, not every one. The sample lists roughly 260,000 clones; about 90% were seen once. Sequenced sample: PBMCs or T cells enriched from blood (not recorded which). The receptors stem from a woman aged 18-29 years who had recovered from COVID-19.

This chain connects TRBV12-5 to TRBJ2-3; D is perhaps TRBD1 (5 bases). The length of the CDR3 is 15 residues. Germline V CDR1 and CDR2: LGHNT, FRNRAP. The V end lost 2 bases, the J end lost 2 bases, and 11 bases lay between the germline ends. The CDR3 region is CASGLRQSPTDTQYF. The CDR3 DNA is TGTGCTAGTGGTTTGCGACAGAGTCCCACAGATACGCAGTATTTT.

Here the CDR3 reads CASSLSEAGELFF. DNA for the CDR3: TGTGCCAGCAGTTTATCGGAGGCCGGGGAGCTGTTTTTT. This chain joins TRBV12-3 or TRBV12-4 and TRBJ2-2, with D perhaps TRBD2 (5 bases). Trimming removed 2 bases at V and 6 bases at J, with 7 bases between. This CDR3 contains 13 residues.

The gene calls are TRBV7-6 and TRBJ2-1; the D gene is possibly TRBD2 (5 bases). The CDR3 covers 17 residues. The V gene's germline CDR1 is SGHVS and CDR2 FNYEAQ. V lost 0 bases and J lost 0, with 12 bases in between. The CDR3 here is CASSLAPRDFSYNEQFF. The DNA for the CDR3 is TGTGCCAGCAGCTTAGCTCCACGGGATTTCTCCTACAATGAGCAGTTCTTC.

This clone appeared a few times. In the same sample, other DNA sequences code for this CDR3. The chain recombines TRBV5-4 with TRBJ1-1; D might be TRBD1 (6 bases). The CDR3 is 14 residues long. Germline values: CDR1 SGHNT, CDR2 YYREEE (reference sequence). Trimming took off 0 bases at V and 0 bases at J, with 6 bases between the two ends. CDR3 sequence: CASSLEGVNTEAFF. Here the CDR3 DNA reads TGTGCCAGCAGCTTGGAGGGGGTGAACACTGAAGCTTTCTTT. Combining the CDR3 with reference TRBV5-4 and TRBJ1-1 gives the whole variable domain ETGVTQSPTHLIKTRGQQVTLRCSSQSGHNTVSWYQQALGQGPQFIFQYYREEENGRGNFPPRFSGLQFPNYSSELNVNALELDDSALYLCASSLEGVNTEAFFGQGTRLTVV.

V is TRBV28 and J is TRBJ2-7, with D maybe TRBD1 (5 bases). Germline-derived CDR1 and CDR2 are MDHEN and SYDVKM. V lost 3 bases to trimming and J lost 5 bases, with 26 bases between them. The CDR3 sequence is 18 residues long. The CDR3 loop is CASSFPTLDRPVIDEQYF. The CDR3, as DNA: TGTGCCAGCAGTTTCCCTACCCTCGACAGACCCGTCATCGACGAGCAGTACTTC. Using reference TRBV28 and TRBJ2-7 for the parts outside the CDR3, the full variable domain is DVKVTQSSRYLVKRTGEKVFLECVQDMDHENMFWYRQDPGLGLRLIYFSYDVKMKEKGDIPEGYSVSREKKERFSLILESASTNQTSMYLCASSFPTLDRPVIDEQYFGPGTRLTVT.

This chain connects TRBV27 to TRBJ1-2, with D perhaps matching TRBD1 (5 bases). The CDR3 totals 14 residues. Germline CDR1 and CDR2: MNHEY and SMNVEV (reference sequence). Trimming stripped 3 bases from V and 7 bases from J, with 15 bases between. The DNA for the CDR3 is TGTGCCAGCAGTTTGGACGGGGTGGGGGGTGGCTACACCTTC. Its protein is CASSLDGVGGGYTF.

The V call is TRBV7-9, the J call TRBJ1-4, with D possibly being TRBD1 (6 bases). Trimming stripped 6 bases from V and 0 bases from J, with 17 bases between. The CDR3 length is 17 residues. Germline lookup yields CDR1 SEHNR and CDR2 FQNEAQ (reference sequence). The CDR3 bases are TGTGCCAGCAGTTTAAACAGGGCCCTTGCAACTAATGAAAAACTGTTTTTT. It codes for CASSLNRALATNEKLFF. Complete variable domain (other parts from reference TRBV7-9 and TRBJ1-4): DTGVSQNPRHKITKRGQNVTFRCDPISEHNRLYWYRQTLGQGPEFLTYFQNEAQLEKSRLLSDRFSAERPKGSFSTLEIQRTEQGDSAMYLCASSLNRALATNEKLFFGSGTQLSVL.